This T cell receptor (beta chain) was observed in a study of T cell repertoires in ileal Crohn's disease. Study context: About half of patients got postoperative therapy: about ten thiopurines, some 19 anti-TNF.

There are a few counts of this clone. Its antigen is not identified. CDR1 is SNHLY and CDR2 is FYNNEI in the germline V gene. With 4 bases clipped from V and 7 bases from J, the junction kept 8 bases outside the gene matches. The length of the CDR3 is 14 residues. Points from the study as a whole: Clonality above 26.8% at surgery always came with endoscopic recurrence. Compared with CD4 T cells, sorted CD8 cells carried more expanded clones.

TCRB immunosequencing input was roughly 500 nanograms of biopsy DNA per sample. Repertoires were generated with immunoSEQ multiplex PCR, while TCRdb's copy carries only in-frame clones and drops some. In the table there are around 5,000 clones, around 80% of which are singletons. The chain couples TRBV2 to TRBJ2-5; 8 bases line up with TRBD2. The specimen sequenced was ileal tissue. The clonotype comes from an adult with Crohn's disease. CDR3 DNA: TGTGCCAGCAGTGTAGCCGGGGGGGCAGGGACCCAGTACTTC. Protein product: CASSVAGGAGTQYF.